This T cell receptor (beta chain) was captured in a study of shared clonotypes between healthy human individuals (TCRdb year 2020). About the study as a whole: A few men and two women, aged 18 to 49 years, made up the cohort. For each donor, CD4 naive and CD4 memory were each given three plates, CD8 naive was given two plates, and CD8 memory was given one plate. To estimate repertoire size and how much clonotype sharing occurs between individuals, the study deeply sequenced the blood TCR repertoires of about five healthy adults. To increase sequencing depth and limit assay-specific biases, different laboratories used diverse techniques to prepare libraries and sequence TCR repertoires. Per donor, leukapheresis produced somewhere between about 0.94 and 8.9 billion PBMCs.

Using the deep immunoSEQ assay, TCR CDR3 regions were amplified from genomic DNA by multiplex PCR. Genomic DNA extracted from each cell subset was distributed evenly over all wells of several immunoSEQ 96-well plates, and each plate served as one replicate. Each replicate PCR for sorted subsets received roughly 0.2 ug genomic DNA, equal to about 30,000 T cell genomes. Purified libraries were quantified with a Qubit 3.0 fluorometer, sized on a Bioanalyzer 2100, and re-quantified with the KAPA Library Quantification kit. Every immunoSEQ 96-well plate was sequenced on a separate single-read 150-cycle Illumina NextSeq 550 flow cell. Processing in the source paper ran as follows. The immunoSEQ output contained only junctional sequences without quality scores, so filtering could not match that applied to full-length reads. To assign V/J genes and CDR3, sequences were annotated against IMGT germline references using PyIR, a Python wrapper for IgBLAST v1.9. Any read was removed if the V/J assignment was weak (E-value above 1e-6), the CDR3 was missing, or the read contained stop codons, out-of-frame junctions, or ambiguous translated residues. A V3J clonotype was defined by an identical inferred V gene, J gene, and CDR3 amino acid sequence. To compute the percentage overlap between repertoires, the number of shared unique clonotypes was divided by the size of the smaller repertoire. RTK rarefaction, the Chao1 estimator, and Recon v2.1 estimates of unobserved clonotypes were used to assess repertoire richness. For all TCRbeta clonotypes obtained by the gDNA method from four donors, generation probabilities were computed with OLGA. TCRdb's version of the immuneACCESS table is confined to in-frame rearrangements and falls short of the full clone set. An unresolved V gene accounts for under half of the shortfall where checked; the remainder is of unknown origin. V and J calls and clone size are given by that table; D and trimming were obtained from the DNA. This sample gives about 2.4 million clones in total; 93% of them show up just once. Jointly, the top ten make up roughly 0.39% of the sample.

The donors were healthy, HIV-negative adults with no recently reported acute infections or vaccinations. Every donor was a Caucasian adult living in Nashville, Tennessee, USA. CD4+ T cells were enriched by magnetic negative selection; naive cells were then positively selected on CD45RA, and the negative fraction formed the memory subset. After blood collection by leukapheresis, PBMCs were isolated using Ficoll-Histopaque density gradient centrifugation and then cryopreserved in the vapor phase of liquid nitrogen. Analytical flow cytometry was used to check the purity and quantity of each magnetically sorted T cell population. Genomic DNA was isolated from every sorted fraction and measured by UV absorbance on a Nanodrop 2000c. General study outcomes and caveats: Across four donors, roughly 5% of naive CD4, over 3% of naive CD8, 2% to 2.5% of memory CD4, and roughly 0.41% of memory CD8 clonotypes were shared. Rarefaction of sorted-subset datasets indicated incomplete sequencing despite the large sequencing depth. Sampling was limited to blood, and TCR repertoires in tissue likely differ from TCR repertoires in blood. Based on pairwise subsampling, the degree of clonotype sharing among donors was expected to be affected by sequencing depth. Because the study included a small number of donors, the genetic and exposure-history diversity represented was limited. Higher generation probabilities were observed for clonotypes shared by all four sorted-subset donors than for non-shared clonotypes. Naive subsets generally had larger estimated clonotype richness than memory subsets did.

A word on this clone: This receptor's antigen is unknown. One base away there is no much larger clone; base qualities are not given. The sample contains more than one DNA sequence encoding this CDR3.

This TCR was recovered from a man between 18 and 29 years old in good health. Some clones in this sample may be carry-over from other donors' samples. Sequencing was performed on naive CD4+ T cells from PBMCs. Per the publication, the cell subset or site label means: CD45RA+ positively selected.

The nucleotide sequence is TGCGCCAGCAGCTTGGCCGGGAGGAGCTCCTACGAGCAGTACTTC. It encodes CASSLAGRSSYEQYF. Recombination linked TRBV5-1 to TRBJ2-7, and 7 junction bases match TRBD2. Trimming takes 0 bases off V and 0 bases off J; junction bases not matched to a gene: 3. The CDR3 holds 15 amino acids from the cysteine to the phenylalanine. Only the CDR3 portion is preserved as DNA: 45 bases, with reading frame beginning at the first base. CDR1 SGHRS and CDR2 YFSETQ were looked up in the germline V gene.